This T cell receptor (beta chain) was recorded in a study of blood T cell repertoires in COVID-19. Per the authors' pipeline: Amplification with reference gene primers provided the estimates of nucleated cell counts. This table comes from immunoSEQ multiplex PCR, and its TCRdb copy is limited to in-frame clones, with some not included. That table supplies the V and J calls and clone size; D and trimming were determined from the DNA. This sample has roughly 180,000 clones, with 87% found just once. V lost 5 bases and J 3 bases, leaving 14 bases between the germline ends. This CDR3 spans 15 amino acids. Germline values: CDR1 SNHLY, CDR2 FYNNEI. Enrolled through a virtual design, the participants were between roughly 18 and 95 years of age and came from about two dozen US areas.

The V and J genes are TRBV2 and TRBJ1-5; D is perhaps TRBD1 (5 bases). Material: PBMCs or T cells enriched from blood (not recorded which). The sequence came from a woman aged 30 to 39 who had recovered from COVID-19. CDR3 nucleotide sequence: TGTGCCAGCAGTTCCGACAGCCTCCCCAATCAGCCCCAGCATTTT. It is translated as CASSSDSLPNQPQHF.